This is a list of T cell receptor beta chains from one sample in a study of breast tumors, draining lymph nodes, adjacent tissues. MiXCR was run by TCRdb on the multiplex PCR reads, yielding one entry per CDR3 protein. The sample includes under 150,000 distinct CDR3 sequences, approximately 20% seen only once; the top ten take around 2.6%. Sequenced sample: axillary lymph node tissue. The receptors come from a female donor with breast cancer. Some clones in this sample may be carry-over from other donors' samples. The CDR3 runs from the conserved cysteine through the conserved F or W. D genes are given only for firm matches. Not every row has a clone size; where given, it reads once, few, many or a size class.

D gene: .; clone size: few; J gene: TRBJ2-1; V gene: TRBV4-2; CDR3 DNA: TGTGCCAGCAGCCAAGAAGGAGCCGGGACGACCTCCTACAATGAGCAGTTCTTC; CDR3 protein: CASSQEGAGTTSYNEQFF
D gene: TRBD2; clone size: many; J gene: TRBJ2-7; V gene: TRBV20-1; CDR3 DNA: TGCAGTGCTAGAAGGACTAGCGCTCACTACGAGCAGTACTTC; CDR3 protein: CSARRTSAHYEQYF
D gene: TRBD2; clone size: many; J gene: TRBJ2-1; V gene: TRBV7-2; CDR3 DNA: TGTGCCAGCAGCTTAGGGGGACTAGCGGGAGGGGGTGAGCAGTTCTTC; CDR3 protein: CASSLGGLAGGGEQFF
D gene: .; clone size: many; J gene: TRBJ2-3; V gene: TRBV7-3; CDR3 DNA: TGTGCCAGCAGCTTATCCTCTAGTTACACAGATACGCAGTATTTT; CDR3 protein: CASSLSSSYTDTQYF
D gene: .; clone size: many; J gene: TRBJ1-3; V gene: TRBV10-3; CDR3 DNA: TGTGCCATCAGTGAGACAGGGTTCGAAAACACCATATATTTT; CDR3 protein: CAISETGFENTIYF
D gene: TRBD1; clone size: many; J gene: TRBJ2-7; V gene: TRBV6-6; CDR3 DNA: TGTGCCAGCAGTCTGACCGGGACAGGGGGCGCCAGTAAGTCCTACGAGCAGTACTTC; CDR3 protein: CASSLTGTGGASKSYEQYF
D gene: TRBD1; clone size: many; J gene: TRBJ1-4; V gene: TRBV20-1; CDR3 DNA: TGCAGTGTTCCGAACCGCCACAGGGGTGAAAAACTGTTTTTT; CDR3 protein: CSVPNRHRGEKLFF
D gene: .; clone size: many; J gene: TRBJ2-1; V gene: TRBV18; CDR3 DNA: TGTGCCAGCTCACGGGCGAATGAGCAGTTCTTC; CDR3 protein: CASSRANEQFF
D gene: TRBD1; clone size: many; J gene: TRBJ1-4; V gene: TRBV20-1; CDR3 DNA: TGCAGTGCTAGAGAGAGGACAGGGGTAACTAATGAAAAACTGTTTTTT; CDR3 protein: CSARERTGVTNEKLFF
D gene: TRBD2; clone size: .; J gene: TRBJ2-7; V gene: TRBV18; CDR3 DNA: TGTGCCAGCTCACCAATGCGGGACTACAATGAGCAGTACTTC; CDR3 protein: CASSPMRDYNEQYF
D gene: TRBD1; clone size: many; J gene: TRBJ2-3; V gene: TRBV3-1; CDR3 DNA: TGTGCCAGCAGCGAGTCCCGGGACAGACAGTCGACGCAGTATTTT; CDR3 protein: CASSESRDRQSTQYF
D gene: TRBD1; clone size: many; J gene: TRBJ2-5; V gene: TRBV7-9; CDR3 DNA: TGTGCCAGCAGCCTGGGACAGATTAAAGAGACCCAGTACTTC; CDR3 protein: CASSLGQIKETQYF
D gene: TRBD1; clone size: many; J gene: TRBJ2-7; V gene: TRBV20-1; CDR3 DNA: TGCAGTGCTAGAGACCGAACCAACTTTCCCGGGGACAGGGACTACGAGCAGTACTTC; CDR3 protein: CSARDRTNFPGDRDYEQYF
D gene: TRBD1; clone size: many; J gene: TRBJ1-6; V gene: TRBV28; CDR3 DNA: TGTGCCAGCAAGGACAGGGTGTACAATTCACCCCTCCACTTT; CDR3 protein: CASKDRVYNSPLHF
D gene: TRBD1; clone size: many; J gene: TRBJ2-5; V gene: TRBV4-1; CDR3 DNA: TGCGCCAGCAGCCACGGGACAGACCAAGAGACCCAGTACTTC; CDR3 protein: CASSHGTDQETQYF
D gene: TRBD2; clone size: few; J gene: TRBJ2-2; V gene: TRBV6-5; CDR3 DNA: TGTGCCAGCAATCTAGCGGGAGGCCGTAACGCCGGGGAGCTGTTTTTT; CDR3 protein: CASNLAGGRNAGELFF
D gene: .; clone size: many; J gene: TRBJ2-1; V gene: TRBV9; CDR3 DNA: TGTGCCAGCAGCGTAGGCCTAGCGAGGCACAATGAGCAGTTCTTC; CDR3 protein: CASSVGLARHNEQFF